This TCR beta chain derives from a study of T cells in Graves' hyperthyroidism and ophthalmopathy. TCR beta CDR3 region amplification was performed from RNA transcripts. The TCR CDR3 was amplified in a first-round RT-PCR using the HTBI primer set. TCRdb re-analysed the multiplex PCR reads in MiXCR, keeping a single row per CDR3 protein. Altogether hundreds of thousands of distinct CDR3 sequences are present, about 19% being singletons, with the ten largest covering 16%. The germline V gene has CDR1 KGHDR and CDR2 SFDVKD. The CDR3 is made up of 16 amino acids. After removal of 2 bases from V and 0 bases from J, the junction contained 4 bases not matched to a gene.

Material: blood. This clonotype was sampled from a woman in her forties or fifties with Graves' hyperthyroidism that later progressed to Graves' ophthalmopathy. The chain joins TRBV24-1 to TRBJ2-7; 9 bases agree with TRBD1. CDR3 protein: CATSDSRQGVSYEQYF. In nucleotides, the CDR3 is TGTGCCACCAGTGATTCCCGACAGGGGGTCTCCTACGAGCAGTACTTC.